This entry lists 27 T cell receptor beta chains sequenced from one sample in a study of T cell responses to AZD1222 COVID-19 vaccine. The table came from immunoSEQ multiplex PCR; TCRdb's copy has only in-frame clones and leaves some out. Of 150,000 or so clones listed, less than 95% were seen once; the top ten hold more than 1.1%. The sequencing used peripheral blood, collected on day 0 of AZD1222 vaccination. These receptors all stem from an adult in good health.

CDR3 nucleotide sequence: TGTGCCAGCAGTTACTCGGGACAGGGGAGGTCCACTGAAGCTTTCTTT. It encodes CASSYSGQGRSTEAFF. The chain uses TRBV6-5 and TRBJ1-1; TRBD1 matches 10 bases. Losses at the gene ends were 0 bases for V and 4 bases for J; bases not matched to a gene: 5. Germline loops: CDR1 MNHEY, CDR2 SVGAGI. CDR3 length equals 16 residues.

The rearrangement uses TRBV6-2 or TRBV6-3 and TRBJ1-5; tentative D call: TRBD1 (5 bases). V dropped 2 bases and J dropped 6 bases, with 11 bases sitting between them. This CDR3 comprises 14 residues. The germline CDR1 and CDR2 sequences are MNHEY and SVGEGT. CDR3 region: CASSYGASGQPQHF. CDR3 nucleotide sequence: TGTGCCAGCAGTTACGGGGCAAGCGGTCAGCCCCAGCATTTT.

The chain is built from TRBV7-9 and TRBJ2-1, with D unclear. The CDR3 has 14 residues. V lost 1 base, J lost 3 bases, and 7 bases lay in between. Germline assignment: CDR1 SEHNR and CDR2 FQNEAQ (reference sequence). The CDR3 reads CASSLGGIYNEQFF. The CDR3 DNA sequence: TGTGCCAGCAGCTTAGGTGGGATCTACAATGAGCAGTTCTTC.

The chain employs TRBV6-5 and TRBJ2-1, with D possibly being TRBD2 (6 bases). The germline V gene has CDR1 MNHEY and CDR2 SVGAGI. This CDR3 has 13 amino acids. The V and J ends lost 6 bases and 0 bases respectively, with 6 bases between them. The CDR3 DNA follows: TGTGCCAGCAGGACTAGCTCCTACAATGAGCAGTTCTTC. Its translation is CASRTSSYNEQFF.

The rearrangement joins TRBV28 to TRBJ2-7; tentative D call: TRBD1 (7 bases). CDR1 MDHEN and CDR2 SYDVKM come from the germline V gene. Trimming left V 3 bases short and J 3 bases short, with 12 bases between. The CDR3 covers 14 residues. The DNA for the CDR3 is TGTGCCAGCAGTTTGGAGGGGGCACGCTACGAGCAGTACTTC. It encodes CASSLEGARYEQYF.

This clone was detected only once. V gene TRBV7-8 combines with J gene TRBJ2-3, with TRBD2 matching over 13 bases. CDR3 length: 16 amino acids. V shed 3 bases and J 5 bases; nucleotides not matched to a gene: 5. Germline lookup yields CDR1 SGHVS and CDR2 FQNEAQ. CDR3 coding DNA: TGTGCCAGCAGCTTTCGGACTAGCGGGAGTGGAGATACGCAGTATTTT. Amino acid sequence: CASSFRTSGSGDTQYF. The full variable domain, completed using reference TRBV7-8 and TRBJ2-3, is GAGVSQSPRYKVAKRGQDVALRCDPISGHVSLFWYQQALGQGPEFLTYFQNEAQLDKSGLPSDRFFAERPEGSVSTLKIQRTQQEDSAVYLCASSFRTSGSGDTQYFGPGTRLTVL.

In its sample, this clone was seen a few times. V gene TRBV19 combines with J gene TRBJ1-4; D unresolved. CDR1 and CDR2 from the germline V gene are LNHDA and SQIVND (reference sequence). Trimming stripped 3 bases from V and 8 bases from J, with 16 bases between. The CDR3 is made up of 15 amino acids. CDR3 amino acids: CASSMASAPGEKLFF. The CDR3 region has the DNA TGTGCCAGTAGTATGGCCTCTGCCCCGGGGGAAAAACTGTTTTTT.

The chain uses TRBV5-1 and TRBJ1-4; 7 nucleotides match TRBD1. This CDR3 contains 14 residues. Trimming removed 0 bases from V and 8 bases from J; junction bases left unmatched: 4. CDR1 and CDR2 (germline): SGHRS, YFSETQ. CDR3 protein: CASSLEGTVEKLFF. CDR3 bases: TGCGCCAGCAGCTTGGAGGGGACAGTCGAAAAACTGTTTTTT.

The gene calls are TRBV6-2 or TRBV6-3 and TRBJ2-1; the match to TRBD2 covers 9 bases. The CDR3 runs 16 residues. V shed 5 bases and J 0 bases; nucleotides not matched to a gene: 5. Germline V CDR1 and CDR2: MNHEY, SVGEGT. CDR3: CASSDRLAVSYNEQFF. The CDR3 coding sequence is TGTGCCAGCAGTGATCGACTAGCGGTCTCCTACAATGAGCAGTTCTTC.

This chain joins TRBV3-1 (or the pseudogene TRBV3-2) and TRBJ1-1, with D tentatively TRBD1 (5 bases). This CDR3 is 14 amino acids long. V lost 4 bases, J lost 1 base, and 10 bases lay in between. From germline, CDR1 is LGHDT and CDR2 YNNKEL (reference sequence). CDR3: CASSLVGGNTEAFF. The DNA of the CDR3 is TGTGCCAGCAGCCTCGTTGGGGGGAACACTGAAGCTTTCTTT.

This chain joins TRBV6-6 and TRBJ2-2, with D perhaps matching TRBD1 or TRBD2 (5 bases each). Germline CDR1 is MNHNY and CDR2 is SVGAGI (reference sequence). CDR3 size: 16 residues. V gave up 2 bases and J gave up 0 bases, with 10 bases separating them. CDR3: CASSYLGTANTGELFF. In DNA form, the CDR3 reads TGTGCCAGCAGTTACCTTGGGACGGCGAACACCGGGGAGCTGTTTTTT.

The J gene is TRBJ1-4, the V gene TRBV7-2; a weak D match, TRBD1 (6 bases). CDR1 is SGHTA and CDR2 is FQGNSA in the germline V gene. The CDR3 loop spans 14 amino acids. V was pared by 4 bases and J by 6 bases, with 12 bases between. CDR3 loop: CASSSPWTDEKLFF. The CDR3 DNA reads as TGTGCCAGCAGCTCCCCTTGGACAGATGAAAAACTGTTTTTT. Full variable domain (missing parts from reference TRBV7-2 and TRBJ1-4): GAGVSQSPSNKVTEKGKDVELRCDPISGHTALYWYRQSLGQGLEFLIYFQGNSAPDKSGLPSDRFSAERTGGSVSTLTIQRTQQEDSAVYLCASSSPWTDEKLFFGSGTQLSVL.

This chain connects TRBV4-2 to TRBJ1-2, with a tentative D call TRBD1 (6 bases). Trimming cost V 4 bases and J 4 bases, with 16 bases left between them. CDR3 length: 15 amino acids. Germline V gives CDR1 LGHNA, CDR2 YNFKEQ. CDR3 DNA sequence: TGTGCCAGCAGCCTTAGCGGGGGGGCTGGCTATGGCTACACCTTC. Translation: CASSLSGGAGYGYTF.

J is TRBJ1-1 and V is TRBV27; D is possibly TRBD1 (5 bases). Germline CDR1 and CDR2: MNHEY and SMNVEV (reference sequence). Trimming took off 1 base at V and 4 bases at J, with 10 bases between the two ends. The CDR3 covers 14 residues. This chain's CDR3 is CASSLFRGGTEAFF. The CDR3 DNA reads as TGTGCCAGCAGTTTATTTCGGGGGGGCACTGAAGCTTTCTTT.

The V call is TRBV2, the J call TRBJ2-5; 7 bases align to TRBD2. After removal of 4 bases from V and 1 base from J, the junction contained 6 bases not matched to a gene. Germline V gene data show CDR1 as SNHLY and CDR2 as FYNNEI. This CDR3 has 15 amino acids. The CDR3 DNA reads as TGTGCCAGCAGTGTTGGGGGGGTCCCCCAAGAGACCCAGTACTTC. This codes for CASSVGGVPQETQYF.

This chain connects TRBV5-1 to TRBJ2-5; D might be TRBD1 or TRBD2, each matching 5 bases. Trimming left V 0 bases short and J 5 bases short, with 20 bases between. CDR1 and CDR2 (germline): SGHRS, YFSETQ. This CDR3 has 17 residues. Written as DNA, the CDR3 is TGCGCCAGCAGCTTGGATTTCACGGGACCCATAAGGGAGACCCAGTACTTC. Its translation is CASSLDFTGPIRETQYF.

The V call is TRBV28, the J call TRBJ1-4; a weak D match, TRBD1 (5 bases). CDR3 size: 15 residues. Trimming left V 5 bases short and J 9 bases short, with 19 bases between. The germline gives CDR1 MDHEN, CDR2 SYDVKM. As DNA, the CDR3 is TGTGCCAGCAGTCCCAGCGGGGGGAGGGTCCAAAAACTGTTTTTT. Protein sequence: CASSPSGGRVQKLFF.

The genes are TRBV28 and TRBJ2-7, with 8 bases aligning to TRBD1. V dropped 8 bases and J dropped 0; count of bases not matched to a gene: 9. Germline loops: CDR1 MDHEN, CDR2 SYDVKM. The CDR3 contains 15 residues. The CDR3 DNA reads TGTGCCAGCCACATCACCGGGACAGGCTCCTACGAGCAGTACTTC. Its protein is CASHITGTGSYEQYF.

V usage is TRBV2 and J usage is TRBJ1-1; tentative D call: TRBD1 (5 bases). The germline CDR1 and CDR2 sequences are SNHLY and FYNNEI. V lost 4 bases and J lost 7, with 13 bases in between. This CDR3 is 13 amino acids long. The CDR3 nucleotides read TGTGCCAGCAGTGGATACCGGGACGGTGAAGCTTTCTTT. Residues: CASSGYRDGEAFF.

The V gene is TRBV11-2, the J gene TRBJ2-7; D is unresolved. V lost 2 bases to trimming and J lost 0 bases, with 11 bases between them. Germline-derived CDR1 and CDR2 are SGHAT and FQNNGV. The CDR3 runs to 15 residues. The CDR3 DNA is TGTGCCAGCAGCTTAAATCTTCTAAGCTCCTACGAGCAGTACTTC. Translating gives CASSLNLLSSYEQYF. The entire variable domain, with the rest obtained from reference TRBV11-2 and TRBJ2-7, is as follows: EAGVAQSPRYKIIEKRQSVAFWCNPISGHATLYWYQQILGQGPKLLIQFQNNGVVDDSQLPKDRFSAERLKGVDSTLKIQPAKLEDSAVYLCASSLNLLSSYEQYFGPGTRLTVT.

The chain carries TRBV28 and TRBJ1-1, with 7 bases aligning to TRBD1. CDR3 length: 17 amino acids. Germline V gene sequence: CDR1 MDHEN, CDR2 SYDVKM. The V gene end was trimmed by 6 bases and the J gene end by 0 bases; junction bases not matched to a gene: 13. The CDR3 protein is CASRFEAPTGMNTEAFF. The CDR3 region has the DNA TGTGCCAGCAGATTCGAGGCCCCGACAGGGATGAACACTGAAGCTTTCTTT.

This chain uses TRBV7-6 with TRBJ2-2; 11 bases fit TRBD2. The CDR3 runs to 17 residues. Germline trimming cut 5 bases from V and 6 bases from J; bases unmatched to any gene: 11. CDR1 is SGHVS, CDR2 FNYEAQ, per germline. The CDR3 here is CASSPRRASGRPGELFF. CDR3 bases: TGTGCCAGCAGCCCTAGGCGGGCTAGCGGGAGGCCCGGGGAGCTGTTTTTT.

V is TRBV14 and J is TRBJ2-5, with 11 bases that match TRBD2. The length of the CDR3 is 15 residues. The germline V gene encodes CDR1 SGHDN and CDR2 FVKESK. The V and J ends lost 3 bases and 7 bases, in that order; junction bases with no gene match: 7. Written as DNA, the CDR3 is TGTGCCAGCAGCCATGGGACTAGCGGAGCAGGGACCCAGTACTTC. Translating gives CASSHGTSGAGTQYF.

J is TRBJ1-3 and V is TRBV30; D remains unclear. CDR1 GTSNPN and CDR2 SVGIG come from the germline V gene (reference sequence). The CDR3 length is 13 residues. The V end was cut by 3 bases, the J end by 1 base, with 7 bases between. The CDR3 DNA reads TGTGCCTGGAGACGGACTTCTGGAAACACCATATATTTT. Protein sequence: CAWRRTSGNTIYF.

The V and J genes are TRBV29-1 and TRBJ1-1, with D unclear. With 7 bases removed from V and 1 base from J, the gap between germline ends came to 7 bases. Germline assignment: CDR1 SQVTM and CDR2 ANQGSEA. The CDR3 is 11 amino acids. The CDR3 protein is CSARKNTEAFF. The CDR3, as DNA: TGCAGCGCGCGTAAGAACACTGAAGCTTTCTTT.

This chain connects TRBV5-4 to TRBJ2-7; D is possibly TRBD2 (5 bases). CDR3 length equals 13 residues. V gave up 3 bases and J gave up 0 bases, with 7 bases separating them. Germline-derived CDR1 and CDR2 are SGHNT and YYREEE (reference sequence). The CDR3 DNA reads as TGTGCCAGCAGCTCCACTAGCTCCTACGAGCAGTACTTC. Its protein product is CASSSTSSYEQYF.

The rearrangement links TRBV27 to TRBJ1-2; no definite D call. The length of the CDR3 is 13 residues. Germline V gene data show CDR1 as MNHEY and CDR2 as SMNVEV (reference sequence). V was shortened by 5 bases and J by 5 bases, with 12 bases between the two germline ends. CDR3 loop: CASSLGRNYGYTF. The CDR3 DNA follows: TGTGCCAGCAGTCTCGGGAGGAATTATGGCTACACCTTC.